Following are 29 T cell receptor beta chains from one sample sequenced in a study of cytomegalovirus exposure and HLA in healthy donors. Some clones are missing from TCRdb's copy, which holds only in-frame ones; the method was immunoSEQ multiplex PCR. The sample lists some 120,000 clones; around 90% were seen once. The sequenced sample consisted of PBMCs. The receptors here all came from a woman aged 18 to 35 in good health and CMV-seronegative.

This chain connects TRBV6-5 to TRBJ2-1; TRBD2 is a possible D gene (6 bases). With 0 bases removed from V and 4 bases from J, the gap between germline ends came to 13 bases. Looked up from germline, CDR1 is MNHEY and CDR2 is SVGAGI. The CDR3 contains 16 residues. CDR3 residues: CASSYSTVGRYNEQFF. CDR3 coding DNA: TGTGCCAGCAGTTACTCGACAGTAGGGAGGTACAATGAGCAGTTCTTC.

V and J are TRBV7-6 and TRBJ2-6; a weak D match, TRBD1 (5 bases). V gave up 0 bases and J gave up 2 bases, with 11 bases separating them. CDR3 length: 17 amino acids. Germline V gene sequence: CDR1 SGHVS, CDR2 FNYEAQ. CDR3 coding DNA: TGTGCCAGCAGCTTAGCGCAGGGCCCCCCTGGGGCCAACGTCCTGACTTTC. Translation gives CASSLAQGPPGANVLTF.

The chain uses TRBV6-5 and TRBJ1-1, with D possibly TRBD1 on 6 matching bases. This CDR3 has 14 residues. V gave up 5 bases and J gave up 9 bases, with 19 bases separating them. The germline gives CDR1 MNHEY, CDR2 SVGAGI. The CDR3 coding sequence is TGTGCCAGCAGTGCCCCGGGTGACAGGTTTAAAGCTTTCTTT. It specifies CASSAPGDRFKAFF.

The genes are TRBV14 and TRBJ2-6; 8 positions match TRBD1. CDR3 length: 22 amino acids. Germline-derived CDR1 and CDR2 are SGHDN and FVKESK. J gave up 0 bases and V 1 base, and 17 bases lay outside the gene matches. The CDR3: CASSQGRSRTGRFLSGANVLTF. The CDR3 bases are TGTGCCAGCAGCCAAGGCCGGTCGCGGACAGGGCGCTTCCTCTCTGGGGCCAACGTCCTGACTTTC.

The V gene is TRBV5-5, the J gene TRBJ2-2; D possibly corresponds to TRBD2 (6 bases). CDR3 length equals 15 residues. V lost 4 bases and J 1 base, leaving 11 bases between the germline ends. In germline, CDR1 is SGHKS, CDR2 YYEKEE (reference sequence). For the CDR3, the DNA is TGTGCCAGCAGCCCGATCGGGGGGAACACCGGGGAGCTGTTTTTT. As protein: CASSPIGGNTGELFF.

This chain links TRBV27 with TRBJ2-5, with 9 bases lining up with TRBD2. Trimming cost V 6 bases and J 6 bases; bases outside gene matches: 5. This CDR3 spans 13 amino acids. CDR1 and CDR2 from the germline V gene are MNHEY and SMNVEV (reference sequence). The CDR3 loop reads CASRLAGTKTQYF. DNA of the CDR3: TGTGCCAGCAGGCTAGCGGGAACCAAGACCCAGTACTTC.

The chain combines TRBV5-6 with TRBJ1-2; a possible D gene is TRBD1 (6 bases). Germline V CDR1 and CDR2: SGHDT, YYEEEE. V was cut by 4 bases and J by 3 bases, with 13 bases left in between. The CDR3 contains 14 residues. CDR3: CASSPRGSYYGYTF. In DNA, the CDR3 is TGTGCCAGCAGCCCCAGGGGCAGCTACTATGGCTACACCTTC.

V is TRBV7-6 and J is TRBJ2-1; 7 bases match TRBD2. V lost 1 base to trimming and J lost 8 bases; unmatched junction nucleotides: 8. Per germline, CDR1 SGHVS and CDR2 FNYEAQ. The CDR3 length is 15 residues. The CDR3 nucleotides read TGTGCCAGCAGCTTAGGTACTAGCGACCGAGATGAGCAGTTCTTC. It yields the protein CASSLGTSDRDEQFF.

The chain is built from TRBV27 and TRBJ2-7, with 14 nucleotides matching TRBD2. Germline V gives CDR1 MNHEY, CDR2 SMNVEV (reference sequence). Unmatched junction bases numbered 10, after V lost 4 bases and J lost 5 bases. CDR3 length equals 17 residues. The CDR3 reads CASSSGTSGRGAHEQYF. CDR3 nucleotide sequence: TGTGCCAGCAGTTCCGGGACTAGCGGGAGAGGGGCCCACGAGCAGTACTTC.

The chain carries TRBV27 and TRBJ1-5; 7 positions agree with TRBD1. CDR1 and CDR2 (germline): MNHEY, SMNVEV (reference sequence). V lost 5 bases to trimming and J lost 4 bases; unmatched junction nucleotides: 8. CDR3 length: 15 amino acids. CDR3 sequence (DNA): TGTGCCAGCAGTCCGGACAGGTCGGGAAATCAGCCCCAGCATTTT. The encoded protein is CASSPDRSGNQPQHF.

The chain links TRBV28 to TRBJ2-2, with 10 bases that match TRBD2. J gave up 2 bases and V 11 bases, and 5 bases lay outside the gene matches. Per the germline V gene, CDR1 is MDHEN and CDR2 is SYDVKM. The CDR3 extends over 14 amino acids. CDR3 amino acids: CASLAGTNTGELFF. Here the CDR3 DNA reads TGTGCCTCACTAGCGGGGACCAACACCGGGGAGCTGTTTTTT.

This chain joins TRBV7-2 and TRBJ2-5; 10 bases are shared with TRBD2. Germline V gene lookup returns CDR1 SGHTA and CDR2 FQGNSA. This CDR3 is built from 16 residues. Trimming took 2 bases from V and 2 from J; bases not matched to a gene: 5. CDR3 nucleotide sequence: TGTGCCAGCAGCTTAAATAGCGGGGGGTGGCAAGAGACCCAGTACTTC. Amino acids: CASSLNSGGWQETQYF.

The chain carries TRBV5-1 and TRBJ2-1; TRBD2 matches at 14 bases. CDR1 and CDR2 (germline): SGHRS, YFSETQ. CDR3 size: 17 residues. With 4 bases clipped from V and 10 bases from J, the junction kept 13 bases outside the gene matches. CDR3 amino acids: CASSGQGGRTSGREQFF. The CDR3 DNA reads TGCGCCAGCAGCGGACAGGGGGGGAGGACTAGCGGGAGGGAGCAGTTCTTC.

This chain joins TRBV6-5 and TRBJ1-6; D may be TRBD1 (5 bases). The CDR3 loop spans 13 amino acids. V was trimmed by 9 bases and J by 9 bases, leaving 15 bases between them. The germline V gene encodes CDR1 MNHEY and CDR2 SVGAGI. The CDR3 region has the DNA TGTGCCAGTACAAGGGGATTGAGTTCACCCCTCCACTTT. This translates into CASTRGLSSPLHF.

This chain uses TRBV6-6 with TRBJ1-5, with a possible D match to TRBD1 (6 bases). Germline V gives CDR1 MNHNY, CDR2 SVGAGI (reference sequence). V lost 6 bases and J 4 bases, leaving 10 bases between the germline ends. The CDR3 is made up of 13 amino acids. In DNA, the CDR3 is TGTGCCAGCAGCTTCGGACAGAATCAGCCCCAGCATTTT. It is translated as CASSFGQNQPQHF.

This chain links TRBV11-2 with TRBJ2-5; 9 bases line up with TRBD2. The CDR3 sequence is 16 residues long. V trimming: 2 bases; J trimming: 5 bases; junction bases outside the gene matches: 9. Looked up from germline, CDR1 is SGHAT and CDR2 is FQNNGV. The CDR3 reads CASSLNRREGRETQYF. CDR3 nucleotides: TGTGCCAGCAGCTTAAATAGGCGGGAGGGAAGGGAGACCCAGTACTTC.

V and J are TRBV28 and TRBJ1-5, with TRBD1 matching over 7 bases. Trimming at V came to 3 bases and at J to 4 bases, leaving 6 bases not matched to a gene. Germline V gene data show CDR1 as MDHEN and CDR2 as SYDVKM. The CDR3 covers 15 residues. CDR3 protein: CASSFKGARNQPQHF. CDR3 bases: TGTGCCAGCAGTTTCAAGGGGGCTCGAAATCAGCCCCAGCATTTT.

V and J are TRBV5-6 and TRBJ1-4; 8 bases align to TRBD1. The CDR3 has 15 residues. The J segment lost 3 bases and the V segment lost 4 bases, leaving 5 bases of the junction unmatched. Germline CDR1 is SGHDT and CDR2 is YYEEEE. CDR3 nucleotide sequence: TGTGCCAGCAGCCGACCGGGACAGGCTAATGAAAAACTGTTTTTT. Translated: CASSRPGQANEKLFF.

J is TRBJ1-5 and V is TRBV15, with 12 bases fitting TRBD1. With V trimmed by 2 bases and J by 1 base, 9 bases remained unmatched. The germline V gene has CDR1 LNHNV and CDR2 YYDKDF (reference sequence). The CDR3 length is 19 residues. CDR3 bases: TGTGCCACCAGCAGATCCCGGGACAGGGGGCGCCGAAGCAATCAGCCCCAGCATTTT. Translation: CATSRSRDRGRRSNQPQHF. Using reference TRBV15 and TRBJ1-5 for the parts outside the CDR3, the full variable domain is DAMVIQNPRYQVTQFGKPVTLSCSQTLNHNVMYWYQQKSSQAPKLLFHYYDKDFNNEADTPDNFQSRRPNTSFCFLDIRSPGLGDTAMYLCATSRSRDRGRRSNQPQHFGDGTRLSIL.

This sequence joins TRBV4-3 and TRBJ2-7; D gene uncertain. Trimming shortened V by 5 bases and J by 1 base, and 12 bases separated the two germline ends. Per the germline V gene, CDR1 is LGHNA and CDR2 is YSLEER. The CDR3 consists of 14 residues. CDR3 protein: CASSFRVGSYEQYF. Written as DNA, the CDR3 is TGCGCCAGCAGCTTCCGGGTCGGTTCCTACGAGCAGTACTTC.

This chain connects TRBV7-9 to TRBJ1-4; 8 bases map to TRBD1. Germline V gives CDR1 SEHNR, CDR2 FQNEAQ (reference sequence). The J segment lost 2 bases and the V segment lost 1 base, leaving 9 bases of the junction unmatched. The CDR3 is 18 amino acids. This CDR3 reads CASSLDRTGTITNEKLFF. The DNA of the CDR3 is TGTGCCAGCAGCTTAGACCGGACAGGGACTATTACTAATGAAAAACTGTTTTTT.

The chain joins TRBV7-9 to TRBJ1-5; maybe TRBD1 (6 bases). Looked up from germline, CDR1 is SEHNR and CDR2 is FQNEAQ (reference sequence). The CDR3 length is 17 residues. V dropped 0 bases and J dropped 1 base, with 13 bases sitting between them. CDR3 loop: CASSLARGRGSNQPQHF. CDR3 DNA sequence: TGTGCCAGCAGCTTAGCGCGGGGGCGCGGGAGCAATCAGCCCCAGCATTTT. The entire variable domain, with the rest obtained from reference TRBV7-9 and TRBJ1-5, is as follows: DTGVSQNPRHKITKRGQNVTFRCDPISEHNRLYWYRQTLGQGPEFLTYFQNEAQLEKSRLLSDRFSAERPKGSFSTLEIQRTEQGDSAMYLCASSLARGRGSNQPQHFGDGTRLSIL.

This chain links TRBV18 with TRBJ2-1; D may be TRBD1 (6 bases). CDR1 is KGHSH and CDR2 is LQKENI in the germline V gene. This CDR3 has 13 amino acids. The V and J ends lost 4 bases and 2 bases respectively, with 6 bases between them. CDR3 in amino acids: CASSQGAYNEQFF. CDR3 sequence (DNA): TGTGCCAGCTCACAGGGGGCCTACAATGAGCAGTTCTTC.

V is TRBV11-1 and J is TRBJ2-1; TRBD2 matches 8 bases. V dropped 3 bases and J dropped 3; count of bases not matched to a gene: 7. The CDR3 extends over 16 amino acids. Looked up from germline, CDR1 is SGHAT and CDR2 is FQDESV (reference sequence). CDR3 region: CASSFSSGSDYNEQFF. For the CDR3, the DNA is TGTGCCAGCAGCTTTTCCAGCGGGAGTGACTACAATGAGCAGTTCTTC.

V gene TRBV2 combines with J gene TRBJ2-1; TRBD1 agrees at 10 bases. V was clipped by 6 bases and J by 8 bases; unmatched bases: 4. The CDR3 contains 13 residues. CDR1 SNHLY and CDR2 FYNNEI come from the germline V gene. This CDR3 reads CASRGTGDYEQFF. CDR3 bases: TGTGCCAGCAGAGGGACAGGGGATTATGAGCAGTTCTTC. The full variable domain, its missing parts supplied by reference TRBV2 and TRBJ2-1, is EPEVTQTPSHQVTQMGQEVILRCVPISNHLYFYWYRQILGQKVEFLVSFYNNEISEKSEIFDDQFSVERPDGSNFTLKIRSTKLEDSAMYFCASRGTGDYEQFFGPGTRLTVL.

The chain links TRBV13 to TRBJ1-1; a possible D gene is TRBD1 (6 bases). Per the germline V gene, CDR1 is PRHDT and CDR2 is FYEKMQ (reference sequence). V was cut by 4 bases and J by 5 bases, with 17 bases left in between. The CDR3 runs to 15 residues. CDR3 amino acids: CASSSQTGSGTEAFF. CDR3 coding DNA: TGTGCCAGCAGCTCTCAAACAGGGTCGGGAACTGAAGCTTTCTTT.

The chain has TRBV9 and TRBJ2-2; D is uncertain. Trimming removed 2 bases from V and 3 bases from J, with 5 bases in between. CDR3 length: 13 amino acids. Germline CDR1 is SGDLS and CDR2 is YYNGEE. CDR3 bases: TGTGCCAGCAGCGTTAGCCACACCGGGGAGCTGTTTTTT. Its translation: CASSVSHTGELFF.

The CDR3 nucleotides are TGTGCCAGCACCCGACAGGGGGAGAACTATGGCTACACCTTC. Its protein is CASTRQGENYGYTF. The gene calls are TRBV2 and TRBJ1-2, with 9 bases aligning to TRBD1. CDR3 size: 14 residues. Germline V gene data show CDR1 as SNHLY and CDR2 as FYNNEI. V shed 7 bases and J 2 bases; nucleotides not matched to a gene: 5.

V and J are TRBV28 and TRBJ2-5; D unresolved. The V gene's germline CDR1 is MDHEN and CDR2 SYDVKM. V was pared by 4 bases and J by 1 base, with 7 bases between. CDR3 length: 13 residues. The CDR3 loop is CASSSNIQETQYF. The CDR3, as DNA: TGTGCCAGCAGTTCGAACATCCAAGAGACCCAGTACTTC.